The 23 T cell receptor beta chains presented below share a single source sample, sequenced in a study of CXCR3-negative and CXCR3-positive naive CD8 T cells. Antigens of these TCRs are unknown. Regarding the study as a whole: Higher TRB CDR3 hydrophobicity marked CXCR3-positive naive cells relative to CXCR3-negative naive cells.

Libraries were UMI-labeled 5' RACE TRB cDNA. TCRdb re-analyzed the 5' RACE reads; it lists each CDR3 protein once, without DNA. The data show some 150,000 distinct CDR3 sequences, and the top ten clones hold over 0.25%. What was sequenced was naive CXCR3+ CD8+ T cells from blood. Regarding subset: CD45RO-CCR7+CD27+CD95- naive CD8+ T cells expressing CXCR3 (TNR3+). The origin of the receptors is a human donor in good health. Some clones in this sample may be carry-over from other donors' samples.

The rearrangement links TRBV4-2 to TRBJ2-2; TCRdb's D call, TRBD2, is unchecked because there is no DNA. CDR3 length: 18 amino acids. The germline gives CDR1 LGHNA, CDR2 YNFKEQ. This chain's CDR3 is CASSPRFSGRANTGELFF.

This chain connects TRBV28 to TRBJ1-2. The V gene's germline CDR1 is MDHEN and CDR2 SYDVKM. This CDR3 region has 12 residues. The CDR3 here is CASIDGGYGYTF.

CDR3: CASSFPGAGHEQYF. V and J are TRBV7-9 and TRBJ2-7; TCRdb reports TRBD1, a call that lacks DNA to check it against. This CDR3 is built from 14 residues. In germline, CDR1 is SEHNR, CDR2 FQNEAQ (reference sequence).

The chain joins TRBV29-1 to TRBJ2-7; there is no DNA to check the TCRdb D call of TRBD1. The CDR3 is made up of 14 amino acids. CDR1 is SQVTM and CDR2 is ANQGSEA in the germline V gene. This CDR3 is CSVEGSGIPYEQYF.

The CDR3 spells CASSLGFGLAGTDTQYF. This chain uses TRBV12-3 or TRBV12-4 with TRBJ2-3; as DNA is missing, the TRBD2 call by TCRdb cannot be tested. This CDR3 contains 17 residues.

V is TRBV29-1 and J is TRBJ1-2. This CDR3 has 14 amino acids. Germline CDR1 SQVTM, CDR2 ANQGSEA. The CDR3 loop reads CSVEVGVSNYGYTF. The full variable domain, completed using reference TRBV29-1 and TRBJ1-2, is SAVISQKPSRDICQRGTSLTIQCQVDSQVTMMFWYRQQPGQSLTLIATANQGSEATYESGFVIDKFPISRPNLTFSTLTVSNMSPEDSSIYLCSVEVGVSNYGYTFGSGTRLTVV.

This chain uses TRBV27 with TRBJ2-7; the TCRdb call, TRBD2, lacks DNA for checking. Germline lookup yields CDR1 MNHEY and CDR2 SMNVEV (reference sequence). This CDR3 has 14 residues. CDR3 amino acids: CASSIIAGGDEQYF.

This chain joins TRBV28 and TRBJ2-7; as DNA is missing, the TRBD2 call by TCRdb cannot be tested. Per the germline V gene, CDR1 is MDHEN and CDR2 is SYDVKM. This CDR3 has 14 residues. The CDR3 loop is CATSSGRADDEQYF.

The V gene is TRBV5-6, the J gene TRBJ2-2. Germline V gives CDR1 SGHDT, CDR2 YYEEEE. This CDR3 has 15 residues. CDR3 protein: CASSLARDPTGELFF.

The V call is TRBV4-2, the J call TRBJ2-3; there is no DNA to check the TCRdb D call of TRBD1. The CDR3 consists of 15 residues. Germline lookup yields CDR1 LGHNA and CDR2 YNFKEQ. CDR3: CASSQDPDTTDTQYF.

J is TRBJ2-3 and V is TRBV30; lacking DNA, the TRBD1 call made by TCRdb goes unchecked. Germline CDR1 reads GTSNPN; CDR2 reads SVGIG (reference sequence). This CDR3 has 13 amino acids. CDR3 region: CAWSVGPTDTQYF.

The rearrangement links TRBV29-1 to TRBJ2-5. In germline, CDR1 is SQVTM, CDR2 ANQGSEA. This CDR3 region has 14 residues. The CDR3: CRVEGGFGQETQYF.

V usage is TRBV4-1 and J usage is TRBJ2-7. This CDR3 comprises 13 residues. CDR1 is MGHRA, CDR2 YSYEKL, per germline. CDR3 loop: CARSQVSGYEQYF.

This sequence joins TRBV5-1 and TRBJ2-7; TCRdb outputs TRBD1, but without DNA this stays unchecked. This CDR3 region has 14 residues. Germline V gene data show CDR1 as SGHRS and CDR2 as YFSETQ. CDR3 in amino acids: CASSLTGLNYEQYF.

The chain has TRBV5-1 and TRBJ1-1; there is no DNA to check the TCRdb D call of TRBD1. The CDR3 is made up of 14 amino acids. Looked up from germline, CDR1 is SGHRS and CDR2 is YFSETQ. CDR3 region: CASSPRQGYAEAFF.

This chain links TRBV7-9 with TRBJ2-7; TCRdb designates TRBD1, a call that cannot be tested without DNA. Germline V CDR1 and CDR2: SEHNR, FQNEAQ (reference sequence). The CDR3 covers 14 residues. The CDR3: CASSHRDRPYEQYF.

The chain recombines TRBV28 with TRBJ2-1; with no DNA, the TCRdb D assignment of TRBD2 cannot be verified. From germline, CDR1 is MDHEN and CDR2 SYDVKM. There are 23 residues in the CDR3. This chain's CDR3 is CASVHGSSPGLAGGRPTYNEQFF.

The rearrangement joins TRBV29-1 to TRBJ2-5; TCRdb outputs TRBD1, but without DNA this stays unchecked. The CDR3 runs to 14 residues. CDR1 and CDR2 (germline): SQVTM, ANQGSEA. The chain's CDR3 is CSVSGTSIEETQYF.

The chain carries TRBV27 and TRBJ2-1. The germline V gene encodes CDR1 MNHEY and CDR2 SMNVEV (reference sequence). The CDR3 consists of 11 residues. The CDR3: CASSYFNEQFF.

The chain employs TRBV7-2 and TRBJ2-5; TCRdb indicates TRBD1, and absent DNA this call remains unverified. Germline V lookup: CDR1 SGHTA, CDR2 FQGNSA. This CDR3 comprises 13 residues. CDR3 region: CASGGDRIETQYF.

The chain has TRBV3-1 and TRBJ2-6. Germline loops: CDR1 LGHDT, CDR2 YNNKEL (reference sequence). There are 18 residues in the CDR3. CDR3 sequence: CASSPLHWTDSGANVLTF.

The chain uses TRBV4-1 and TRBJ2-2. CDR1 MGHRA and CDR2 YSYEKL come from the germline V gene. This CDR3 spans 13 amino acids. The CDR3 protein is CASSQNFAGELFF.

This chain uses TRBV7-3 with TRBJ2-5; TCRdb lists TRBD1, though no DNA is available to test this call. Looked up from germline, CDR1 is SGHTA and CDR2 is FQGTGA. The CDR3 sequence is 14 residues long. This CDR3 reads CASSSTGAPHTQYF. The full variable domain, its missing parts supplied by reference TRBV7-3 and TRBJ2-5, is GAGVSQTPSNKVTEKGKYVELRCDPISGHTALYWYRQSLGQGPEFLIYFQGTGAADDSGLPNDRFFAVRPEGSVSTLKIQRTERGDSAVYLCASSSTGAPHTQYFGPGTRLLVL.